This T cell receptor beta chain derives from a study of early T cells in non-severe SARS-CoV-2 infection. Attachment of unique molecular identifiers to individual cDNA molecules was performed. Using its own MiXCR run on the 5' RACE reads, TCRdb lists one record per CDR3 protein. The data hold tens of thousands of distinct CDR3 sequences, with around 11% observed a single time. The study's findings and limits: Using VDJdb, the matching emphasized anti-spike CD8 responses while missing private and CD4 specificities.

Worth noting for this clonotype: Its antigen remains unidentified.

The V gene's germline CDR1 is SGDLS and CDR2 YYNGEE. Trimming left V 4 bases short and J 0 bases short, with 19 bases between. The CDR3 is 17 residues long. V and J are TRBV9 and TRBJ1-1; possibly TRBD1 for D (5 bases). The sequence came from an adult who was a healthcare worker with PCR-confirmed SARS-CoV-2 infection or an uninfected control (not recorded which). The donor label of this sample is uncertain. The input for sequencing was whole blood, taken at baseline. The DNA of the CDR3 is TGTGCCAGCAGCCCCAGAGGGACGGTTTTCATGAACACTGAAGCTTTCTTT. Translation gives CASSPRGTVFMNTEAFF. The full variable domain, with the rest looked up from reference TRBV9 and TRBJ1-1, is DSGVTQTPKHLITATGQRVTLRCSPRSGDLSVYWYQQSLDQGLQFLIQYYNGEERAKGNILERFSAQQFPDLHSELNLSSLELGDSALYFCASSPRGTVFMNTEAFFGQGTRLTVV.